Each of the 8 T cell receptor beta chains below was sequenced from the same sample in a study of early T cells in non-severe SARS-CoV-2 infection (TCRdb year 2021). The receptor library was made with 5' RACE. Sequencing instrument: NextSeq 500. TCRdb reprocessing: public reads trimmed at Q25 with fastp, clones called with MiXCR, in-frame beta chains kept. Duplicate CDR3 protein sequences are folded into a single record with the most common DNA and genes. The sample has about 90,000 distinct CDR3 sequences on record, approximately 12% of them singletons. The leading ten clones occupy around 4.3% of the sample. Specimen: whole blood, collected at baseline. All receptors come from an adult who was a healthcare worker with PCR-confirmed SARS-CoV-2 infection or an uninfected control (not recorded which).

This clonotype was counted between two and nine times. The CDR3 loop is CSVEGSGGAWSTDTQYF. CDR3 DNA sequence: TGCAGCGTTGAAGGTAGCGGGGGGGCCTGGAGCACAGATACGCAGTATTTT. The chain carries TRBV29-1 and TRBJ2-3; 11 positions agree with TRBD2. CDR1 SQVTM and CDR2 ANQGSEA come from the germline V gene. The CDR3 has 17 residues. Trimming at V came to 1 base and at J to 0 bases, leaving 6 bases not matched to a gene.

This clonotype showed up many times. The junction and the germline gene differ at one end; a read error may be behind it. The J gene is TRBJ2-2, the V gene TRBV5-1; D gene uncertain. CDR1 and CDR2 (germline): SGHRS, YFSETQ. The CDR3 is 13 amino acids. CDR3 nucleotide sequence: TGTGCCAGCAGCTTAGCTAACACCGGGGAGCTGTTTTTT. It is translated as CASSLANTGELFF.

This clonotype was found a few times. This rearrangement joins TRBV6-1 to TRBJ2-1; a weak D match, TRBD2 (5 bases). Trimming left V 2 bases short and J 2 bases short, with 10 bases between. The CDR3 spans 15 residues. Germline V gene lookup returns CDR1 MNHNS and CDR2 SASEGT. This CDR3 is CASSENEGAYNEQFF. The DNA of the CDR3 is TGTGCCAGCAGTGAAAACGAGGGCGCCTACAATGAGCAGTTCTTC.

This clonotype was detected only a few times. For the CDR3, the DNA is TGTGCCAGCCCCCCGGGTAGGGCTGAAAAACTGTTTTTT. Its translation: CASPPGRAEKLFF. The J gene is TRBJ1-4, the V gene TRBV5-4; no clear D. This CDR3 is 13 amino acids long. Germline CDR1 is SGHNT and CDR2 is YYREEE (reference sequence). Trimming left V 7 bases short and J 7 bases short, with 14 bases between.

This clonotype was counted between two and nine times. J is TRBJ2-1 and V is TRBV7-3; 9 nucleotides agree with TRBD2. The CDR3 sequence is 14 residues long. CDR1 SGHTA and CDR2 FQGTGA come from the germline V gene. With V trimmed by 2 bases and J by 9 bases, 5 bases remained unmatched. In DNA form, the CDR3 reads TGTGCCAGCAGCTTAGAGCGGGGGGCACGTGAGCAGTTCTTC. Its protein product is CASSLERGAREQFF.

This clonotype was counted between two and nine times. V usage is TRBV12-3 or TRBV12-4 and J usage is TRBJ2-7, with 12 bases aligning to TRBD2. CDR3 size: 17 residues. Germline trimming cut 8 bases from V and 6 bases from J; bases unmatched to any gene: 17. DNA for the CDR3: TGTGCCAGCCAAAGTCCACGACTAGCGGGAGTTTCGCGCGAGCAGTACTTC. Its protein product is CASQSPRLAGVSREQYF.

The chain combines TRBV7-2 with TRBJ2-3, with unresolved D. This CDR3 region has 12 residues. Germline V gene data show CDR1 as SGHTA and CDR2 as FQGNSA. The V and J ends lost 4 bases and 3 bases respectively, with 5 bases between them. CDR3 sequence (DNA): TGTGCCAGCAGCTCCATTACAGATACGCAGTATTTT. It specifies CASSSITDTQYF.

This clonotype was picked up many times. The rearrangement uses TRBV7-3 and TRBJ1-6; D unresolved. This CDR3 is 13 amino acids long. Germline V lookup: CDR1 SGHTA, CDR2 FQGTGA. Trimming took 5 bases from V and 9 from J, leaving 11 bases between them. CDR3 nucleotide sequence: TGTGCCAGCAGCCATGACACTGCTTCACCCCTCCACTTT. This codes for CASSHDTASPLHF.